Listed here are 6 T cell receptor beta chains from one sample, sequenced in a study of cytomegalovirus exposure and HLA in healthy donors. The PCR contained 60 Vbeta and 13 Jbeta primers. The method was immunoSEQ multiplex PCR; TCRdb's version includes in-frame clones alone and lacks a portion of them. Among roughly 190,000 clones, around three quarters were seen once, and the ten largest hold less than 15%. Sequencing was carried out using PBMCs. These receptor sequences come from a young woman in good health and CMV-seropositive.

The chain is built from TRBV5-1 and TRBJ2-7; TRBD2 aligns across 11 bases. V lost 5 bases to trimming and J lost 1 base; unmatched junction nucleotides: 2. Germline V gives CDR1 SGHRS, CDR2 YFSETQ. The CDR3 covers 14 residues. The CDR3: CASRLAGGSYEQYF. In DNA form, the CDR3 reads TGCGCCAGCAGATTAGCGGGGGGGTCCTACGAGCAGTACTTC.

The J gene is TRBJ2-3, the V gene TRBV5-8; tentative D call: TRBD1 (7 bases). The CDR3 runs 16 residues. V lost 4 bases and J 2 bases, leaving 17 bases between the germline ends. Germline lookup yields CDR1 SGHTS and CDR2 YDEGEE. CDR3 region: CASSPVGRGVTDTQYF. The CDR3 DNA sequence: TGTGCCAGCAGCCCTGTTGGCAGGGGGGTCACAGATACGCAGTATTTT.

The chain combines TRBV2 with TRBJ2-7; tentatively, D is TRBD2 (6 bases). Germline CDR1 SNHLY, CDR2 FYNNEI. The CDR3 runs to 15 residues. V gave up 8 bases and J gave up 2 bases, with 19 bases separating them. The CDR3 bases are TGTGCCAGCCAACGCTCCGGGACTGGTCCCTACGAGCAGTACTTC. Translated, it gives CASQRSGTGPYEQYF.

The chain has TRBV18 and TRBJ1-1, with 9 positions matching TRBD1. CDR1 and CDR2 (germline): KGHSH, LQKENI. This CDR3 comprises 15 residues. Losses at the gene ends were 3 bases for V and 0 bases for J; bases not matched to a gene: 2. The CDR3 DNA follows: TGTGCCAGCTCACCTCGGACAGGGGTGAACACTGAAGCTTTCTTT. Protein sequence: CASSPRTGVNTEAFF.

The rearrangement joins TRBV2 to TRBJ1-2, with 8 bases that match TRBD1. Per germline, CDR1 SNHLY and CDR2 FYNNEI. This CDR3 region has 14 residues. With V trimmed by 7 bases and J by 2 bases, 6 bases remained unmatched. Written as DNA, the CDR3 is TGTGCCAGCATCCAGGACAGGGCGAACTATGGCTACACCTTC. As protein: CASIQDRANYGYTF.

The genes are TRBV6-1 and TRBJ2-4, with D hard to call. There are 14 residues in the CDR3. Trimming cost V 6 bases and J 0 bases, with 9 bases left between them. Germline loops: CDR1 MNHNS, CDR2 SASEGT. The CDR3: CASSFTQAKNIQYF. The CDR3 region has the DNA TGTGCCAGCAGCTTTACACAAGCCAAAAACATTCAGTACTTC.